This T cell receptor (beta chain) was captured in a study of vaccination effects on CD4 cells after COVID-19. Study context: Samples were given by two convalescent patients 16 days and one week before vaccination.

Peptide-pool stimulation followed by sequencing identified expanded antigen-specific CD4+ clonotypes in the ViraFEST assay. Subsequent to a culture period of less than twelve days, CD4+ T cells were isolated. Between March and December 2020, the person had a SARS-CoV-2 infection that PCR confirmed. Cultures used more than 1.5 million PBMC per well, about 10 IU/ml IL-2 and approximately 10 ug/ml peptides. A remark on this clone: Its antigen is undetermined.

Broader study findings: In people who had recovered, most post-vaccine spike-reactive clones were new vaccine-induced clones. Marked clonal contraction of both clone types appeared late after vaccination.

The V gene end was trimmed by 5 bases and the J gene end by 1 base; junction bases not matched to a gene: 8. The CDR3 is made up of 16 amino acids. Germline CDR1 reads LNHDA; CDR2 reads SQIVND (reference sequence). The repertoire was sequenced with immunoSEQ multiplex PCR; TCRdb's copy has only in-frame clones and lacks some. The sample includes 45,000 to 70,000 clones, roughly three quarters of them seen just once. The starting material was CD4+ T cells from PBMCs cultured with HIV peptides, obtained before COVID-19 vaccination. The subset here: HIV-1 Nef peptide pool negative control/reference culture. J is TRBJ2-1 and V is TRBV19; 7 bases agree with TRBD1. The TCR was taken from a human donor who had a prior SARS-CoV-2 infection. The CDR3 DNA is TGTGCCAGTAGTCTCCCACCGGGACAGTCCTACAATGAGCAGTTCTTC. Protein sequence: CASSLPPGQSYNEQFF.